Shown below are 8 T cell receptor beta chains from a single sample sequenced in a study of cytomegalovirus exposure and HLA in healthy donors. Use of 60 Vbeta and 13 Jbeta primers characterized the PCR. TCRdb's table, derived via immunoSEQ multiplex PCR, lists solely in-frame clones and lacks some. In the table there are fewer than 65,000 clones, roughly 86% of which are singletons. Specimen: PBMCs. The receptors derive from a man aged 18 to 29 in good health and CMV-seronegative.

V gene TRBV18 combines with J gene TRBJ1-4, with a possible D match to TRBD1 (5 bases). Germline loops: CDR1 KGHSH, CDR2 LQKENI. This CDR3 has 14 residues. Trimming pared 6 bases from V and 8 bases from J, leaving 16 bases between. CDR3 protein: CASSPRGTGEKLFF. The CDR3 DNA is TGTGCCAGCTCCCCCCGCGGGACCGGCGAAAAACTGTTTTTT.

J is TRBJ2-7 and V is TRBV6-1; the match to TRBD1 covers 7 bases. Trimming at V came to 6 bases and at J to 3 bases, leaving 8 bases not matched to a gene. CDR1 and CDR2 from the germline V gene are MNHNS and SASEGT. The CDR3 consists of 14 residues. The DNA of the CDR3 is TGTGCCAGCAGCTCCGGGACAGCGGTCTACGAGCAGTACTTC. It encodes CASSSGTAVYEQYF.

V gene TRBV6-5 combines with J gene TRBJ2-1; 8 bases map to TRBD2. The J segment lost 5 bases and the V segment lost 0 bases, leaving 6 bases of the junction unmatched. In germline, CDR1 is MNHEY, CDR2 SVGAGI. CDR3 size: 16 residues. The CDR3 loop is CASSYSISGANNEQFF. For the CDR3, the DNA is TGTGCCAGCAGTTACTCGATTAGCGGGGCTAACAATGAGCAGTTCTTC.

The chain uses TRBV5-6 and TRBJ2-7; 9 positions match TRBD1. V lost 6 bases and J lost 2; bases outside the gene matches: 3. CDR3 length: 13 amino acids. CDR1 and CDR2 from the germline V gene are SGHDT and YYEEEE. This CDR3 is CASTRQGAYEQYF. CDR3 nucleotide sequence: TGTGCCAGCACCCGACAGGGGGCCTACGAGCAGTACTTC.

The chain employs TRBV9 and TRBJ1-6; D not resolved. V gave up 4 bases and J gave up 4 bases, with 12 bases separating them. Germline V CDR1 and CDR2: SGDLS, YYNGEE. This CDR3 is built from 15 residues. The CDR3 region is CASSPSSGYNSPLHF. The CDR3, as DNA: TGTGCCAGCAGCCCATCTAGCGGGTATAATTCACCCCTCCACTTT.

V gene TRBV27 combines with J gene TRBJ1-2, with 9 bases fitting TRBD1. This CDR3 spans 14 amino acids. Germline CDR1 reads MNHEY; CDR2 reads SMNVEV (reference sequence). V shed 3 bases, J shed 8 bases, and the junction held 7 bases outside the gene matches. The CDR3 spells CASSFAGTGSGYTF. The CDR3, as DNA: TGTGCCAGCAGTTTTGCCGGGACAGGGTCGGGCTACACCTTC.

This sequence joins TRBV29-1 and TRBJ1-6; D is uncertain. The length of the CDR3 is 13 residues. Germline V gene data show CDR1 as SQVTM and CDR2 as ANQGSEA. V was shortened by 4 bases and J by 4 bases, with 8 bases between the two germline ends. The CDR3 loop reads CSVGSEYNSPLHF. The DNA of the CDR3 is TGCAGCGTTGGTAGCGAGTATAATTCACCCCTCCACTTT.

The gene calls are TRBV2 and TRBJ2-5, with 8 bases fitting TRBD2. The CDR3 is 15 amino acids. Germline values: CDR1 SNHLY, CDR2 FYNNEI. Losses at the gene ends were 2 bases for V and 5 bases for J; bases not matched to a gene: 7. CDR3 sequence reads: CASSEFRGGTETQYF. CDR3 bases: TGTGCCAGCAGTGAATTCCGGGGGGGCACGGAGACCCAGTACTTC.